Sequencing of this T cell receptor (beta chain) was carried out in a study of blood T cell repertoires in COVID-19. Study overall: Spain, Italy and the United States supplied samples that represented acute and convalescent COVID-19. PBMCs, B-cell-depleted T cells, or T cells provided the cDNA or gDNA that made up the material.

Per the original data handling: By means of reference gene primer amplification, nucleated cell counts were estimated. Profiled with immunoSEQ multiplex PCR; TCRdb holds only in-frame clones, not every one. D and trimming come from the DNA, and the V and J calls and clone size come from that table. The table shows 90,000 to 120,000 clones, with around 90% occurring only once. Per germline, CDR1 SGDLS and CDR2 YYNGEE. The CDR3 contains 18 residues. J was trimmed by 4 bases and V by 4 bases; bases with no gene match: 18. The sequenced material came from peripheral blood. This chain connects TRBV9 to TRBJ2-3; 7 bases fit TRBD1. This receptor was taken from a woman aged 25 to 39 with acute or convalescent COVID-19. The CDR3 region is CASSPDTGAAVMADTQYF. The CDR3 DNA reads as TGTGCCAGCAGCCCAGACACAGGGGCGGCGGTTATGGCAGATACGCAGTATTTT. The full variable domain, in which reference TRBV9 and TRBJ2-3 provide the parts outside the CDR3, is DSGVTQTPKHLITATGQRVTLRCSPRSGDLSVYWYQQSLDQGLQFLIQYYNGEERAKGNILERFSAQQFPDLHSELNLSSLELGDSALYFCASSPDTGAAVMADTQYFGPGTRLTVL.